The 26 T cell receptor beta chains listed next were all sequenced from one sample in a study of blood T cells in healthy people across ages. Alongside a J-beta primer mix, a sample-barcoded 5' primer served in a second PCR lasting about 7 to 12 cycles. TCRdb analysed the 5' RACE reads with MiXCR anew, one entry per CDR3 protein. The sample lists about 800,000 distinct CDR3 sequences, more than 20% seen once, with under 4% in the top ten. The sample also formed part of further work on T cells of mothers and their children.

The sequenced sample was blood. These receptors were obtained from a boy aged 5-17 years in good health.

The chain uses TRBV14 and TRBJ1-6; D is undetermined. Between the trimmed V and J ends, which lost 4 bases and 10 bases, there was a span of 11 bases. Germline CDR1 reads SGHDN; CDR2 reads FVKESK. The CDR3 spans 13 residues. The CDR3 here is CASSLTRFSPLHF. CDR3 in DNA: TGTGCCAGCAGCCTCACTAGGTTCTCACCCCTCCACTTT.

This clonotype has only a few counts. DNA of the CDR3: TGTGCCAGCAGCCAAGAGGCTAGCGGCAGATACAATGAGCAGTTCTTC. Its translation: CASSQEASGRYNEQFF. The rearrangement uses TRBV4-2 and TRBJ2-1; 7 nucleotides agree with TRBD2. Germline assignment: CDR1 LGHNA and CDR2 YNFKEQ. Losses at the gene ends were 0 bases for V and 4 bases for J; bases not matched to a gene: 6. The CDR3 contains 16 residues.

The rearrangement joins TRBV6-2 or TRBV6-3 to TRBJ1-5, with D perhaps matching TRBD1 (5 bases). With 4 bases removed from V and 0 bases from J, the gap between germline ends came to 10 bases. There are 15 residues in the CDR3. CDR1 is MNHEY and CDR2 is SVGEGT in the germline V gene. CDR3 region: CASSSQVHSNQPQHF. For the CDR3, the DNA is TGTGCCAGCAGTTCACAGGTTCATAGCAATCAGCCCCAGCATTTT.

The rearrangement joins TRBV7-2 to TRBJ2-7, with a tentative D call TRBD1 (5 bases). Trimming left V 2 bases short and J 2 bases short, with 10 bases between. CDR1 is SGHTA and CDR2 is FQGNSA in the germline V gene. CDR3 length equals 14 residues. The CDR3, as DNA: TGTGCCAGCAGCTTAAATACAGGAACCTACGAGCAGTACTTC. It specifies CASSLNTGTYEQYF.

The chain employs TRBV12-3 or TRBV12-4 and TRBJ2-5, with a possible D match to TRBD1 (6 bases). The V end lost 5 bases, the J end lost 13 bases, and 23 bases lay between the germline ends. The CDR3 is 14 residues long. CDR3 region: CASSLKTGPYERYF. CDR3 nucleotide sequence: TGTGCCAGCAGTCTCAAGACAGGCCCCTACGAGCGGTACTTC.

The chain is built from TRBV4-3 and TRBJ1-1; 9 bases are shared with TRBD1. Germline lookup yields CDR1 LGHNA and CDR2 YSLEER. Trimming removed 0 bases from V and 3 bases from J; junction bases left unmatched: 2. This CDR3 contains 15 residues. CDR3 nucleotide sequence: TGCGCCAGCAGCCAAGATTGGGACAGGGACACTGAAGCTTTCTTT. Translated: CASSQDWDRDTEAFF.

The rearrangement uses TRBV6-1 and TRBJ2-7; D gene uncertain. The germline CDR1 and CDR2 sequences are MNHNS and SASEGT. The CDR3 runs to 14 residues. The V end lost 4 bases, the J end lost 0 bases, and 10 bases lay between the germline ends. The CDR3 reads CASSVAKGSYEQYF. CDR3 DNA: TGTGCCAGCAGTGTGGCAAAAGGCTCCTACGAGCAGTACTTC.

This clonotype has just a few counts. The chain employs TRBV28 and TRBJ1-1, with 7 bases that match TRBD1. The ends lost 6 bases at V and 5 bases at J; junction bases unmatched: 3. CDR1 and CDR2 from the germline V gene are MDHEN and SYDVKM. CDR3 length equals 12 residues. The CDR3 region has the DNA TGTGCCAGCAGGCAGGGGGGTACTGAAGCTTTCTTT. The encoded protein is CASRQGGTEAFF.

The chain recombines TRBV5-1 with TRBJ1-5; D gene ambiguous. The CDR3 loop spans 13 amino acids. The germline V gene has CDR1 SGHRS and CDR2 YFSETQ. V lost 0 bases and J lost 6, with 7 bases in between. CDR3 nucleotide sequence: TGCGCCAGCAGCTTGGGTTCGGGTCAGCCCCAGCATTTT. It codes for CASSLGSGQPQHF. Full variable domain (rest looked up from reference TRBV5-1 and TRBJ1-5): KAGVTQTPRYLIKTRGQQVTLSCSPISGHRSVSWYQQTPGQGLQFLFEYFSETQRNKGNFPGRFSGRQFSNSRSEMNVSTLELGDSALYLCASSLGSGQPQHFGDGTRLSIL.

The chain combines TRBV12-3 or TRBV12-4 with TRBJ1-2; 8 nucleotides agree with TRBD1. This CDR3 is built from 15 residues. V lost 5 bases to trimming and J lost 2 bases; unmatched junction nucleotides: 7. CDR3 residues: CASSVRGRENYGYTF. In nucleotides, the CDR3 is TGTGCCAGCAGTGTCAGGGGGCGCGAAAACTATGGCTACACCTTC.

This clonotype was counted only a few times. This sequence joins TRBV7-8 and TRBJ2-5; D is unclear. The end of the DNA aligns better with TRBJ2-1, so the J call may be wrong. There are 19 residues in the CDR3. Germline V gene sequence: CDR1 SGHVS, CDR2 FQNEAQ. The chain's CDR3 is CASSLATAWIGLVISEQFF. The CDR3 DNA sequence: TGTGCCAGCAGCTTAGCCACAGCATGGATTGGGTTAGTTATTTCAGAGCAGTTCTTC.

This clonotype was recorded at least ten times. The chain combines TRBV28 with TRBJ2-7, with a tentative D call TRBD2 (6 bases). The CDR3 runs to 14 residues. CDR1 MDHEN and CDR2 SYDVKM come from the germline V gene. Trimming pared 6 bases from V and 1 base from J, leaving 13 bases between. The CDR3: CASRRDGGSYEQYF. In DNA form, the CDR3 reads TGTGCCAGCAGGCGGGACGGTGGGTCCTACGAGCAGTACTTC. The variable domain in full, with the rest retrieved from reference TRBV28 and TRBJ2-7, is DVKVTQSSRYLVKRTGEKVFLECVQDMDHENMFWYRQDPGLGLRLIYFSYDVKMKEKGDIPEGYSVSREKKERFSLILESASTNQTSMYLCASRRDGGSYEQYFGPGTRLTVT.

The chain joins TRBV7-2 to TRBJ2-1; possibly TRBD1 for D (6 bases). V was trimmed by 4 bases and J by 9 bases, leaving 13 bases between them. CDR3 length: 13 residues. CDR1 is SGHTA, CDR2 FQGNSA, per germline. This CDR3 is CASSSNRDTEQFF. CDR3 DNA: TGTGCCAGCAGCTCAAACAGGGATACTGAGCAGTTCTTC.

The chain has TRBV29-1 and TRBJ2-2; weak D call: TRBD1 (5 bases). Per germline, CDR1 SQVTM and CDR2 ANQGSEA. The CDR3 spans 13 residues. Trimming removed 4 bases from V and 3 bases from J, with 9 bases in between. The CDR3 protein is CSVVVGDTGELFF. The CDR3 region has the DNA TGCAGCGTTGTAGTAGGGGACACCGGGGAGCTGTTTTTT.

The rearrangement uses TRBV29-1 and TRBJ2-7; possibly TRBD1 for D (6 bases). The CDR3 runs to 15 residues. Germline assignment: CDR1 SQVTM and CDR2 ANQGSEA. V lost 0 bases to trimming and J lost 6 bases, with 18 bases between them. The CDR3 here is CSVEDPGTKTSEQYF. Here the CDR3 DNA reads TGCAGCGTTGAAGACCCAGGGACAAAGACATCCGAGCAGTACTTC.

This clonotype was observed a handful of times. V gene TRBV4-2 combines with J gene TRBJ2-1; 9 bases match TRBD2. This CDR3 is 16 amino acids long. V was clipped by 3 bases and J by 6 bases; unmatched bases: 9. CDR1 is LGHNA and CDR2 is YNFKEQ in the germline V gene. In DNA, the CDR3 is TGTGCCAGCAGCCAGCTAGCGGGAACTCCCTCCAATGAGCAGTTCTTC. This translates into CASSQLAGTPSNEQFF.

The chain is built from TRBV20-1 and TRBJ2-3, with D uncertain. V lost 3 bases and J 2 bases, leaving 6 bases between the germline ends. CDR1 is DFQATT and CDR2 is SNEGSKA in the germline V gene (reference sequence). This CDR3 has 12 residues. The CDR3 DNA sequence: TGCAGTGCTAGCGAGTCCACAGATACGCAGTATTTT. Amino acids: CSASESTDTQYF.

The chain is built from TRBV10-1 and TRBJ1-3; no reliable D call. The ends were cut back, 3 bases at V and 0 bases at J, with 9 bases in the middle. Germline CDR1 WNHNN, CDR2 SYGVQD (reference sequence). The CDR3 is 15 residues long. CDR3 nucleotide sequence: TGCGCCAGCAGTGAAGGACGGAGCTCTGGAAACACCATATATTTT. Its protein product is CASSEGRSSGNTIYF.

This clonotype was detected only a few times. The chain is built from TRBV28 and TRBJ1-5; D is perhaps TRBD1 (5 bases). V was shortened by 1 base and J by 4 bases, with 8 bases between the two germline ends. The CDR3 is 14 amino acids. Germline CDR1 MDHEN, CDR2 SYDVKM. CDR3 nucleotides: TGTGCCAGCAGTTTATTCAGGGAAAATCAGCCCCAGCATTTT. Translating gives CASSLFRENQPQHF.

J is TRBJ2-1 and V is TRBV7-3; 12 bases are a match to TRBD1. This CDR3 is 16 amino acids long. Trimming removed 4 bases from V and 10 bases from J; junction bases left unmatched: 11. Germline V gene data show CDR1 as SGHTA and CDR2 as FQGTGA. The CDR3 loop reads CASSSLPGQGAGEQFF. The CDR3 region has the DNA TGTGCCAGCAGCTCCCTGCCGGGACAGGGGGCTGGGGAGCAGTTCTTC.

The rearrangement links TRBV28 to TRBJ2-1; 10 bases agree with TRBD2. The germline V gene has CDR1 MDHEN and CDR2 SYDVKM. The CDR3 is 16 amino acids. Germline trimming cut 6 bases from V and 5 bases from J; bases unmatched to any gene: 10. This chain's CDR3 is CASSPTRLAGDNEQFF. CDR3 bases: TGTGCCAGCAGCCCCACTCGACTAGCGGGTGACAATGAGCAGTTCTTC.

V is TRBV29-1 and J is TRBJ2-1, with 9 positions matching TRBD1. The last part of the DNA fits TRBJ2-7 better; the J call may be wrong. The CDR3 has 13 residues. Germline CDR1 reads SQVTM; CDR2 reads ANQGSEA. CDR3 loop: CSVAVDRGDEQYF. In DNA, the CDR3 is TGCAGCGTTGCTGTGGACAGGGGAGACGAGCAGTACTTC.

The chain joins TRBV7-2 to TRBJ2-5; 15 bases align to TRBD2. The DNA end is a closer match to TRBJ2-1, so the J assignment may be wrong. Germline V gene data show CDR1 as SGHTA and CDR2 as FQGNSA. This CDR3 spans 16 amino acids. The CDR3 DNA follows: TGTGCCAGCAGCTCCTGGACTAGCGGGGGGGCGCATGAGCAGTTCTTC. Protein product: CASSSWTSGGAHEQFF.

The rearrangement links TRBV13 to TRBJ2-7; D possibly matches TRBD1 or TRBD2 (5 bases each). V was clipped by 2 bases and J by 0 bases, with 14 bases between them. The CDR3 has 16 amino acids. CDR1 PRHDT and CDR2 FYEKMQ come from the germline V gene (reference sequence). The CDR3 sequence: CASSLNLGEYSYEQYF. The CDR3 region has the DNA TGTGCCAGCAGCTTAAACTTGGGGGAGTACTCCTACGAGCAGTACTTC.

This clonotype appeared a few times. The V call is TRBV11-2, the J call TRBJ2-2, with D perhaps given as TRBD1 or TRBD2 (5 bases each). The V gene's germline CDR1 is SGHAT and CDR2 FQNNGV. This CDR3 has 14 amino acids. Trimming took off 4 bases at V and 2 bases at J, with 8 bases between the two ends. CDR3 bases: TGTGCCAGCAGCTGGGACGGAAACACCGGGGAGCTGTTTTTT. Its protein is CASSWDGNTGELFF.

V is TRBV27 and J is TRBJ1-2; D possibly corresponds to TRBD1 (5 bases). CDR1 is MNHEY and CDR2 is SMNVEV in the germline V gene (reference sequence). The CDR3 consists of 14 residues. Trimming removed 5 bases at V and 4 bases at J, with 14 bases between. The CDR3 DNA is TGTGCCAGCAGTCCCCAGGGTAATATCTATGGCTACACCTTC. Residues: CASSPQGNIYGYTF.